Following are 10 T cell receptor beta chains from one sample sequenced in a study of shared T cell receptors in the human thymus. Repertoires were generated with immunoSEQ multiplex PCR, while TCRdb's copy carries only in-frame clones and drops some. This table has roughly 660,000 clones, 88% appearing once. A further study also used this sample, focusing on human thymus T cells.

Sequenced: thymocytes. These receptors all come from a boy younger than two with a congenital heart defect.

The J gene is TRBJ2-2, the V gene TRBV7-2; 7 bases line up with TRBD1. Germline assignment: CDR1 SGHTA and CDR2 FQGNSA. Trimming cost V 4 bases and J 5 bases; bases outside gene matches: 7. The CDR3 runs 15 residues. CDR3 in DNA: TGTGCCAGCAGCTCCCTAACGACAGGGACCGGGGAGCTGTTTTTT. Translation gives CASSSLTTGTGELFF.

V gene TRBV28 combines with J gene TRBJ2-7; 9 positions match TRBD2. Germline CDR1 MDHEN, CDR2 SYDVKM. V lost 2 bases to trimming and J lost 3 bases; unmatched junction nucleotides: 8. The CDR3 spans 16 residues. DNA for the CDR3: TGTGCCAGCAGTTTAGGGACTAGCCGGACACACTACGAGCAGTACTTC. Protein sequence: CASSLGTSRTHYEQYF.

The chain recombines TRBV14 with TRBJ2-7; TRBD2 matches 12 bases. CDR3 length: 16 residues. The junction had 5 bases not matched to a gene; V was cut back by 5 bases and J by 0 bases. Germline V gene data show CDR1 as SGHDN and CDR2 as FVKESK. The CDR3 here is CASSTRTSGTSYEQYF. The DNA of the CDR3 is TGTGCCAGCAGCACCCGGACTAGCGGGACCTCCTACGAGCAGTACTTC.

V and J are TRBV28 and TRBJ2-3, with D perhaps matching TRBD2 (5 bases). CDR3 size: 14 residues. The germline V and J ends were trimmed by 5 bases and 0 bases, with 9 bases remaining between them. The germline V gene encodes CDR1 MDHEN and CDR2 SYDVKM. CDR3 protein: CASSGLASTDTQYF. The CDR3 bases are TGTGCCAGCAGTGGACTTGCTAGCACAGATACGCAGTATTTT. The full variable domain, completed using reference TRBV28 and TRBJ2-3, is DVKVTQSSRYLVKRTGEKVFLECVQDMDHENMFWYRQDPGLGLRLIYFSYDVKMKEKGDIPEGYSVSREKKERFSLILESASTNQTSMYLCASSGLASTDTQYFGPGTRLTVL.

This sequence joins TRBV15 and TRBJ2-7; a possible D gene is TRBD1 (6 bases). The CDR3 has 16 residues. CDR1 LNHNV and CDR2 YYDKDF come from the germline V gene (reference sequence). Trimming shortened V by 2 bases and J by 3 bases, and 17 bases separated the two germline ends. CDR3 nucleotides: TGTGCCACCAGCAGAATCTCCAGGGGATCTAACTACGAGCAGTACTTC. Translating it yields CATSRISRGSNYEQYF.

V is TRBV18 and J is TRBJ1-2; 9 positions agree with TRBD1. V lost 8 bases to trimming and J lost 10 bases; unmatched junction nucleotides: 14. The CDR3 loop spans 14 amino acids. The germline V gene encodes CDR1 KGHSH and CDR2 LQKENI. This chain's CDR3 is CASAIPGQGKDYTF. The CDR3 nucleotides are TGTGCCAGCGCCATTCCGGGACAGGGAAAGGACTACACCTTC.

This clone showed up just a few times. The genes are TRBV27 and TRBJ1-4; TRBD1 matches at 8 bases. The V gene's germline CDR1 is MNHEY and CDR2 SMNVEV (reference sequence). After removal of 6 bases from V and 2 bases from J, the junction contained 8 bases not matched to a gene. This CDR3 comprises 16 residues. The CDR3 DNA reads TGTGCCAGCAGACCCGATAGACAGGGGACTAATGAAAAACTGTTTTTT. Amino acid sequence: CASRPDRQGTNEKLFF.

The CDR3 region is CASSRRGGPLRYF. CDR3 DNA sequence: TGTGCCAGCAGCCGGCGAGGGGGCCCTTTACGGTACTTC. J is TRBJ2-5 and V is TRBV14; 7 nucleotides line up with TRBD1. This CDR3 has 13 amino acids. CDR1 is SGHDN, CDR2 FVKESK, per germline. J gave up 13 bases and V 4 bases, and 12 bases lay outside the gene matches.

V and J are TRBV14 and TRBJ2-1; D might be TRBD2 (5 bases). This CDR3 comprises 18 residues. Trimming took off 4 bases at V and 8 bases at J, with 27 bases between the two ends. CDR1 and CDR2 from the germline V gene are SGHDN and FVKESK. In DNA form, the CDR3 reads TGTGCCAGCAGCCCGACGTCTCCCGGACCCTCCCTGGGAGATGAGCAGTTCTTC. Translated, it gives CASSPTSPGPSLGDEQFF.

The chain carries TRBV19 and TRBJ2-7, with a weak D call TRBD1 (5 bases). Germline CDR1 reads LNHDA; CDR2 reads SQIVND (reference sequence). The length of the CDR3 is 14 residues. Trimming pared 5 bases from V and 0 bases from J, leaving 11 bases between. The CDR3 DNA reads as TGTGCCAGTAGTGGACAACTGAGCTCCTACGAGCAGTACTTC. Its protein is CASSGQLSSYEQYF.